This TCR beta chain was found in a study of OX40 agonist ivuxolimab in advanced cancers. In the study overall: Ivuxolimab, an antibody that agonizes OX40 (CD134), was administered to the patients.

Only in-frame clones appear in the TCRdb table, and some are missing; sequencing was by immunoSEQ multiplex PCR. The data hold tens of thousands of clones, with 70% to 90% observed a single time. The germline gives CDR1 SEHNR, CDR2 FQNEAQ (reference sequence). Trimming removed 5 bases from V and 7 bases from J; junction bases left unmatched: 11. This CDR3 has 16 amino acids. This sample comprised CD4+ or CD8+ T cells sorted from blood, obtained in a trial of the OX40 agonist ivuxolimab. The rearrangement joins TRBV7-9 to TRBJ1-6; TRBD1 matches at 7 bases. This sequence was found in an adult with an advanced solid tumor such as melanoma, head and neck, liver or kidney cancer. The CDR3 spells CASSHPTTGANSPLHF. DNA of the CDR3: TGTGCCAGCAGCCACCCCACCACAGGGGCCAATTCACCCCTCCACTTT. Combining the CDR3 with reference TRBV7-9 and TRBJ1-6 gives the whole variable domain DTGVSQNPRHKITKRGQNVTFRCDPISEHNRLYWYRQTLGQGPEFLTYFQNEAQLEKSRLLSDRFSAERPKGSFSTLEIQRTEQGDSAMYLCASSHPTTGANSPLHFGNGTRLTVT.